The entry that follows covers one T cell receptor beta chain sequence. Sequencing of TCR beta covered CD8+ and CD4+ T cells obtained from blood. Both CD4+ and CD8+ T cells were negatively isolated, and TEMRA cells underwent FACS enrichment. When the RNA was reverse transcribed, random hexamers were used with an input of 0.5 to 1 ug. An immunoSEQ multiplex PCR amplified TCR beta CDR3 over 54 Vbeta and 13 Jbeta. TCRdb recomputed calls from the immunoSEQ multiplex PCR reads with MiXCR, one row per CDR3 protein. The sample carries under 200,000 distinct CDR3 sequences, 90% to 96% recorded once. V lost 1 base, J lost 2 bases, and 18 bases lay in between. The germline V gene has CDR1 MNHNS and CDR2 SASEGT. The length of the CDR3 is 19 residues. These data originate in a study of CD8 T cells in Susac syndrome. Study background: Patients with Susac syndrome were therapy-naive, on corticosteroids, or on intravenous immunoglobulin alone at the time that blood was drawn.

Sample: CD4+ T cells from PBMCs. This receptor was obtained from a human donor with Susac syndrome. The gene calls are TRBV6-1 and TRBJ2-6; D might be TRBD1 or TRBD2, each matching 6 bases. DNA for the CDR3: TGTGCCAGCAGTGAAGTCGGGGGCCGGTTCATCCCTGGGGCCAACGTCCTGACTTTC. As protein: CASSEVGGRFIPGANVLTF.